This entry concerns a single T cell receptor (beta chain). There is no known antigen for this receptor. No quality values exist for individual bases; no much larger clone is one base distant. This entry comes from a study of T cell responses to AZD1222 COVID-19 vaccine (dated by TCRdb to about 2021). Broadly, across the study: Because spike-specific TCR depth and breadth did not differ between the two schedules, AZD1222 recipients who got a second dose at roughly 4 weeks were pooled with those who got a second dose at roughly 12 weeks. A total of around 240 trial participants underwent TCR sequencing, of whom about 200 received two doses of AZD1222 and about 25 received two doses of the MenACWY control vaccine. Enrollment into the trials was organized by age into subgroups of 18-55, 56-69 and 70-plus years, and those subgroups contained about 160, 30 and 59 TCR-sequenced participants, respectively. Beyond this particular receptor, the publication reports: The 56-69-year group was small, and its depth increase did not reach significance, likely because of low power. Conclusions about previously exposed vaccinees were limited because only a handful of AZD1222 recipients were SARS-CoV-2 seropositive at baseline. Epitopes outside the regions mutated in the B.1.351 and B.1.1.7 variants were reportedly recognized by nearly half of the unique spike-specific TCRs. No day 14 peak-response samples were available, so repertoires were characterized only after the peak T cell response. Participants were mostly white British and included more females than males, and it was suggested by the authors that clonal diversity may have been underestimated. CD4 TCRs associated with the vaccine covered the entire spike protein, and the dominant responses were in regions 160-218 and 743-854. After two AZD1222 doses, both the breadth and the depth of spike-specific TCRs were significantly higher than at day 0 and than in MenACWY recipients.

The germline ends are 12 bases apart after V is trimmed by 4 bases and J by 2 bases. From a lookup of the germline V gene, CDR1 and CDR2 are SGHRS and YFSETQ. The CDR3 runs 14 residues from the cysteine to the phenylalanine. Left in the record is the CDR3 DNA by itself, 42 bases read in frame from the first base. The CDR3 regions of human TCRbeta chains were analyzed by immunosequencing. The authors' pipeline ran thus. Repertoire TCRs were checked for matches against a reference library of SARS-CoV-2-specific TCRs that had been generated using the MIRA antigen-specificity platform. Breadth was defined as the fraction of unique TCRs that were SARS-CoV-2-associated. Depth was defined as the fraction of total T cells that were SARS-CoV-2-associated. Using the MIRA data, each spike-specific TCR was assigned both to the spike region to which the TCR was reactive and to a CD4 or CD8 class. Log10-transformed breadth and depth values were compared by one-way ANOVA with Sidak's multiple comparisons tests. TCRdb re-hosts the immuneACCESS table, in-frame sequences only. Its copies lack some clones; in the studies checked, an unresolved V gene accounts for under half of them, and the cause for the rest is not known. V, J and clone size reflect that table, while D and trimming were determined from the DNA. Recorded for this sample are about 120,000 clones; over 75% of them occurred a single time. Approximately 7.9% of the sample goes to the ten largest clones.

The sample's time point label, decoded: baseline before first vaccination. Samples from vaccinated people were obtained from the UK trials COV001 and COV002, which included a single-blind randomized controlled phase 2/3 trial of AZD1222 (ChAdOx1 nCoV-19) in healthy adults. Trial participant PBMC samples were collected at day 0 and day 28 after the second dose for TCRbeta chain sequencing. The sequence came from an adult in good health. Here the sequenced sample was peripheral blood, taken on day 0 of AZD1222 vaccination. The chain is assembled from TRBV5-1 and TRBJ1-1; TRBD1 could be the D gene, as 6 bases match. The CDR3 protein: CASSVTGTNTEAFF. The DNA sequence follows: TGCGCCAGCAGCGTGACAGGAACCAACACTGAAGCTTTCTTT. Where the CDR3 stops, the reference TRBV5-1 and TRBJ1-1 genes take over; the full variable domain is KAGVTQTPRYLIKTRGQQVTLSCSPISGHRSVSWYQQTPGQGLQFLFEYFSETQRNKGNFPGRFSGRQFSNSRSEMNVSTLELGDSALYLCASSVTGTNTEAFFGQGTRLTVV.